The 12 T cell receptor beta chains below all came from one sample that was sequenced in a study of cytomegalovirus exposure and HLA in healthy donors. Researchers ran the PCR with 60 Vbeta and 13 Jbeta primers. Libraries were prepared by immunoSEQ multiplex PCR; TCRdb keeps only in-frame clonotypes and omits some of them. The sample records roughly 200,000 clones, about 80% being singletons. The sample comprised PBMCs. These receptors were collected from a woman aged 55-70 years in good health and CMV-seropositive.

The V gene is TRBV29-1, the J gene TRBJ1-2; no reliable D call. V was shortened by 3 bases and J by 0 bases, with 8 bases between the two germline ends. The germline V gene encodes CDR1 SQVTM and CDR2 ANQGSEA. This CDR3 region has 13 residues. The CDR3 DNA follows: TGCAGCGTTGATTGGACTACTAACTATGGCTACACCTTC. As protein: CSVDWTTNYGYTF.

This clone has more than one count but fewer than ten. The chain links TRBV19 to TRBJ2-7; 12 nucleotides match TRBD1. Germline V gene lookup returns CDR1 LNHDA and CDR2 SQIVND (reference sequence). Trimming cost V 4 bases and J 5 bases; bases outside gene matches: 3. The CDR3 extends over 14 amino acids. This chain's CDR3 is CASSTGQGANEQYF. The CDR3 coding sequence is TGTGCCAGTAGTACGGGACAGGGGGCGAACGAGCAGTACTTC.

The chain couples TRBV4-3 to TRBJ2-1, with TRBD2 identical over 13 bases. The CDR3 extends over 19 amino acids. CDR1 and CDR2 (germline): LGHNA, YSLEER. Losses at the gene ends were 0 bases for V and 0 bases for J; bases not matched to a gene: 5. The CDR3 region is CASSQDPLAGGPSYNEQFF. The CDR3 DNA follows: TGCGCCAGCAGCCAAGATCCACTAGCGGGGGGGCCCTCCTACAATGAGCAGTTCTTC.

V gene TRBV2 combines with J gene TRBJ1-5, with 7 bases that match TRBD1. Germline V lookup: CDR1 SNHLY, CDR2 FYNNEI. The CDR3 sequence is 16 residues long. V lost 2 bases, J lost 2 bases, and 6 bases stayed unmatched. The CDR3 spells CASSEQGVYGNQPQHF. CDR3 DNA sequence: TGTGCCAGCAGTGAACAGGGGGTATATGGCAATCAGCCCCAGCATTTT. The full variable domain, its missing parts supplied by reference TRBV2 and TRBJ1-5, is EPEVTQTPSHQVTQMGQEVILRCVPISNHLYFYWYRQILGQKVEFLVSFYNNEISEKSEIFDDQFSVERPDGSNFTLKIRSTKLEDSAMYFCASSEQGVYGNQPQHFGDGTRLSIL.

The CDR3 region has the DNA TGCGCCAGCAGTACCCGCCGGGACAGGGGCACAGATACGCAGTATTTT. Translated, it gives CASSTRRDRGTDTQYF. The genes are TRBV23-1 and TRBJ2-3; 9 bases line up with TRBD1. TRBV23-1 is an open reading frame, and its role is uncertain. This CDR3 region has 16 residues. V shed 5 bases, J shed 1 base, and the junction held 7 bases outside the gene matches.

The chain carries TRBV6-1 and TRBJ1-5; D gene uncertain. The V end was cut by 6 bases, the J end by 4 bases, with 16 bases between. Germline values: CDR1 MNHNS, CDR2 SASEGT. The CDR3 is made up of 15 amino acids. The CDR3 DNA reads TGTGCCAGCAGCCAGCGGACCATTGGAAATCAGCCCCAGCATTTT. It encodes CASSQRTIGNQPQHF.

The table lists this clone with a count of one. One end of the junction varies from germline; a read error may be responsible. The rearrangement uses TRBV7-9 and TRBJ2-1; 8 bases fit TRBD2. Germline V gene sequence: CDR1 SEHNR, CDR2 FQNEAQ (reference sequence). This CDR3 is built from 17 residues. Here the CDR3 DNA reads TGTTCCAGCAGCTTAGGAGGTAGCAGCGGGAGTATCGATGAGCAGTTCTTC. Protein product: CSSSLGGSSGSIDEQFF.

This CDR3 is CSVPTSGRGDEQFF. CDR3 sequence (DNA): TGCAGCGTCCCGACTAGCGGGAGAGGGGATGAGCAGTTCTTC. The V gene is TRBV29-1, the J gene TRBJ2-1; 12 nucleotides agree with TRBD2. With V trimmed by 6 bases and J by 8 bases, 8 bases remained unmatched. CDR1 is SQVTM, CDR2 ANQGSEA, per germline. The length of the CDR3 is 14 residues.

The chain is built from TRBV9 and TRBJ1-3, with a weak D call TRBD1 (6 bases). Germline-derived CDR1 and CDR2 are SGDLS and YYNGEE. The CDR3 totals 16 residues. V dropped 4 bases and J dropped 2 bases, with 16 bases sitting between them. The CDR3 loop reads CASSPEGGATGNTIYF. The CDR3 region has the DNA TGTGCCAGCAGCCCCGAGGGGGGGGCTACTGGAAACACCATATATTTT.

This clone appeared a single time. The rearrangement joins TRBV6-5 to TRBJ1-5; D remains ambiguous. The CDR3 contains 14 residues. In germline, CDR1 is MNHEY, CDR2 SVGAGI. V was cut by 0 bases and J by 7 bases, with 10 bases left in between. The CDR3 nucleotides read TGTGCCAGCAGTTACTCGGTTGCGGGACAGCCCCAGCATTTT. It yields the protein CASSYSVAGQPQHF.

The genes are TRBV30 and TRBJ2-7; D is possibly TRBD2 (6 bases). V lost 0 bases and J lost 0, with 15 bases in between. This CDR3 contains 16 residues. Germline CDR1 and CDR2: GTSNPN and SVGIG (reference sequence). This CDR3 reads CAWSVASALYSYEQYF. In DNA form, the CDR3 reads TGTGCCTGGAGTGTAGCTAGCGCCTTATACTCCTACGAGCAGTACTTC.

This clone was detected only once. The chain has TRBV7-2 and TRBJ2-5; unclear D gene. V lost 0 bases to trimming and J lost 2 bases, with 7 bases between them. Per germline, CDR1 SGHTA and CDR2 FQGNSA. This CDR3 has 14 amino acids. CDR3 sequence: CASSLAPGQETQYF. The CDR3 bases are TGTGCCAGCAGCTTAGCTCCAGGACAAGAGACCCAGTACTTC.